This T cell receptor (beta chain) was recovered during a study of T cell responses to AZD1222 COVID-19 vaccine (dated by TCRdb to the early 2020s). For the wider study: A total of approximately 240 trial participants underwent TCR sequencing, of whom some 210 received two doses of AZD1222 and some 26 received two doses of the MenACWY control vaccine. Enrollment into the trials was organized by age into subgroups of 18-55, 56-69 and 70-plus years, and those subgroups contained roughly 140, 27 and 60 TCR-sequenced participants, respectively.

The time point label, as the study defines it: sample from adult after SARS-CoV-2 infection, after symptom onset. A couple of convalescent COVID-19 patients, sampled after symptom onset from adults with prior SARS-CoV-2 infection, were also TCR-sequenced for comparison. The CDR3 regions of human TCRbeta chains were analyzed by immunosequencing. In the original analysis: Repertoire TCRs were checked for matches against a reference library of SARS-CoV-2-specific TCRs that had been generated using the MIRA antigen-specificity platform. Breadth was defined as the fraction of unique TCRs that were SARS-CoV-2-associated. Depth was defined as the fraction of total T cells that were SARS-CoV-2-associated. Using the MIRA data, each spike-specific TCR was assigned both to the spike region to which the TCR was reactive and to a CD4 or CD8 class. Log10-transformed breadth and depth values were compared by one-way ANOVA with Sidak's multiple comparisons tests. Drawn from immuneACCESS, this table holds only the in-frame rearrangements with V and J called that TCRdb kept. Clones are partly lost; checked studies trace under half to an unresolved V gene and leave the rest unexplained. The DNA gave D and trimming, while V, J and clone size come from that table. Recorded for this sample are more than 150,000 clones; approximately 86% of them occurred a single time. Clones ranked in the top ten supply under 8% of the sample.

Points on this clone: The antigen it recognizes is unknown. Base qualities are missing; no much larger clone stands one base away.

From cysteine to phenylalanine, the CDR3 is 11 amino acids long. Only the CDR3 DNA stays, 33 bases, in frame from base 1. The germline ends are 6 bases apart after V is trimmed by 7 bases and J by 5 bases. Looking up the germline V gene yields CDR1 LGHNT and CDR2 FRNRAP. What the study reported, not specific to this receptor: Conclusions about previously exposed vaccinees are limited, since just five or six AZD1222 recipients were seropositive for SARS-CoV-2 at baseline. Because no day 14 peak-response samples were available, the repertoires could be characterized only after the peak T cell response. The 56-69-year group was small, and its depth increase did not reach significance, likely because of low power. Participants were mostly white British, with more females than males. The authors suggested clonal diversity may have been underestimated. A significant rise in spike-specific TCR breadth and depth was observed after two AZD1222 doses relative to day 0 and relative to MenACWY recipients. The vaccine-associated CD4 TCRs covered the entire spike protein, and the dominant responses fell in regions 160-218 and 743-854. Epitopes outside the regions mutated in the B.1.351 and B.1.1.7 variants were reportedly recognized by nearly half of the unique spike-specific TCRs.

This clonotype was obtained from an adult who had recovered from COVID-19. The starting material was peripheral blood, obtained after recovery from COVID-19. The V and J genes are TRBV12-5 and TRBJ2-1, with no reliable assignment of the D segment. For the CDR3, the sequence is CASAFNNEQFF. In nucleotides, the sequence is TGTGCTAGTGCCTTTAACAATGAGCAGTTCTTC. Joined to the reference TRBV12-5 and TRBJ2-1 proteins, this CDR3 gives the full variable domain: DARVTQTPRHKVTEMGQEVTMRCQPILGHNTVFWYRQTMMQGLELLAYFRNRAPLDDSGMPKDRFSAEMPDATLATLKIQPSEPRDSAVYFCASAFNNEQFFGPGTRLTVL.